This T cell receptor beta chain originates from a study of cytomegalovirus exposure and HLA in healthy donors. Germline values: CDR1 LNHDA, CDR2 SQIVND (reference sequence). V lost 2 bases to trimming and J lost 3 bases, with 16 bases between them. This CDR3 has 16 residues. The primer mix had 60 Vbeta and 13 Jbeta primers. Sequencing used immunoSEQ multiplex PCR; TCRdb keeps in-frame clones, though not all of them. The sample holds some 110,000 clones, less than 85% seen once. The TCR sequence derives from a man aged 35-49 years in good health and CMV-seropositive. The rearrangement joins TRBV19 to TRBJ2-5; weak D call: TRBD1 (5 bases). Specimen: PBMCs. The DNA of the CDR3 is TGTGCCAGTAGTATATTTTGGGAAAGGGGAAAAGAGACCCAGTACTTC. Translation gives CASSIFWERGKETQYF.